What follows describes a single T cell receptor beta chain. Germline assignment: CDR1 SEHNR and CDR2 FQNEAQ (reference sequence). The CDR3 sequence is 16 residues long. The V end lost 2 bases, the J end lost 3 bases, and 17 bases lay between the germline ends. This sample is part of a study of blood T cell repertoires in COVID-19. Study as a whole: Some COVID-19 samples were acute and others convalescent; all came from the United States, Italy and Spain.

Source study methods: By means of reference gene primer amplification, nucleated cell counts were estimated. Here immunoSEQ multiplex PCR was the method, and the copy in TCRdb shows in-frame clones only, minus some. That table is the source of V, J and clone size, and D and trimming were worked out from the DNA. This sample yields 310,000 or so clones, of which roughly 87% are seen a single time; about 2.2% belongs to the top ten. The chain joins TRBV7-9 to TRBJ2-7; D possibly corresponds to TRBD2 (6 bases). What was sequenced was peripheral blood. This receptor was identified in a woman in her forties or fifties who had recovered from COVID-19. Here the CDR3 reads CASSLSGGTGYYEQYF. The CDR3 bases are TGTGCCAGCAGCTTATCCGGCGGGACGGGTTACTACGAGCAGTACTTC.